The following is a T cell receptor (beta chain) sequence with its context. Its antigen is still unknown. Sequenced by immunoSEQ multiplex PCR; TCRdb stores in-frame clones only, minus some. In the table there are approximately 190,000 clones, around 92% of which are singletons. The data derive from a study of T cell responses to AZD1222 COVID-19 vaccine. Study observations and caveats: Reportedly, nearly half the spike-specific TCRs target unmutated variant regions. Spike-specific TCR breadth and depth grew following two AZD1222 doses.

V was trimmed by 3 bases and J by 8 bases, leaving 10 bases between them. The V gene's germline CDR1 is DFQATT and CDR2 SNEGSKA (reference sequence). This CDR3 comprises 12 residues. This sample comprised peripheral blood, obtained on day 0 of AZD1222 vaccination. This receptor was identified in an adult in good health. The chain is built from TRBV20-1 and TRBJ2-2; D gene unclear. CDR3 residues: CSASRQTGELFF. CDR3 DNA sequence: TGCAGTGCTAGTCGGCAAACAGGGGAGCTGTTTTTT.